The 27 T cell receptor beta chains reported below all come from one sample, sequenced in a study of CD8+CD57+ T cells in acquired aplastic anemia. Patients sequenced had flow cytometry evidence of CD8+CD57+ cell expansion. Genomic DNA constituted the template upon which TCR beta VDJ and CDR3 profiling was performed. TCRdb re-analysed the reads in MiXCR, keeping a single row per CDR3 protein. The sample lists under 500,000 distinct CDR3 sequences, around 30% occurring once. Sample: sorted CD4+, CD8+, or CD8+CD57+ T cells (not recorded which) from PBMCs. Receptors originate from a human donor with aplastic anemia.

This clonotype was detected a few times. The chain employs TRBV20-1 and TRBJ2-1, with 7 nucleotides matching TRBD2. V lost 4 bases, J lost 5 bases, and 11 bases stayed unmatched. Per germline, CDR1 DFQATT and CDR2 SNEGSKA (reference sequence). CDR3 length equals 15 residues. The CDR3 DNA reads TGCAGTGCTACTGGGAGGGGTAGTTACAACAATGAGCAGTTCTTC. As protein: CSATGRGSYNNEQFF.

The V and J genes are TRBV7-9 and TRBJ1-1, with a tentative D call TRBD1 (6 bases). Germline V gives CDR1 SEHNR, CDR2 FQNEAQ (reference sequence). This CDR3 comprises 14 residues. Trimming stripped 5 bases from V and 3 bases from J, with 13 bases between. CDR3 amino acids: CASSATGFDTEAFF. The DNA for the CDR3 is TGTGCCAGCAGCGCAACAGGGTTTGACACTGAAGCTTTCTTT.

In regard to this clonotype: At one boundary the junction diverges from the germline segment, which might be a read error. The genes are TRBV4-2 and TRBJ2-7, with 7 bases fitting TRBD1. CDR1 and CDR2 (germline): LGHNA, YNFKEQ. The CDR3 sequence is 16 residues long. CDR3 DNA: TGTGCCAGCAGCCAAGGTACCGGGACAGCGAACTACGAGCGGTACTTC. This translates into CASSQGTGTANYERYF.

The CDR3 DNA reads TGCAGTGCTAGAAGGGGGAGGGTTGGCAATCAGCCCCAGCATTTT. Its translation: CSARRGRVGNQPQHF. This chain joins TRBV20-1 and TRBJ1-5; the D gene is possibly TRBD1 (6 bases). Germline V CDR1 and CDR2: DFQATT, SNEGSKA (reference sequence). Trimming removed 2 bases from V and 2 bases from J, with 13 bases in between. This CDR3 region has 15 residues.

The rearrangement uses TRBV2 and TRBJ1-2; 9 nucleotides line up with TRBD1. The CDR3 sequence is 14 residues long. The V and J ends lost 6 bases and 1 base, in that order; junction bases with no gene match: 3. Per the germline V gene, CDR1 is SNHLY and CDR2 is FYNNEI. The CDR3 sequence: CASRDRGHNYGYTF. Here the CDR3 DNA reads TGTGCCAGCAGGGACAGGGGACATAACTATGGCTACACCTTC.

This clonotype was counted a few times. The chain links TRBV7-9 to TRBJ1-1; TRBD1 is a possible D gene (5 bases). Deletions cut 5 bases from V and 1 base from J, with 14 bases between. The CDR3 covers 15 residues. The germline V gene has CDR1 SEHNR and CDR2 FQNEAQ (reference sequence). The DNA for the CDR3 is TGTGCCAGCAGCCCGTCAGGCAGGGAGAACACTGAAGCTTTCTTT. Amino acid sequence: CASSPSGRENTEAFF.

A word on this clonotype: A much larger clone is a single base away; this may be a read error. The J gene is TRBJ2-7, the V gene TRBV20-1, with D tentatively TRBD2 (6 bases). The germline V and J ends were trimmed by 5 bases and 7 bases, with 15 bases remaining between them. This CDR3 is built from 12 residues. CDR1 and CDR2 from the germline V gene are DFQATT and SNEGSKA (reference sequence). In nucleotides, the CDR3 is TGCAGTGCTCAGGCAGGCCGGGAGGAGCAGTACTTC. Its translation is CSAQAGREEQYF.

This rearrangement joins TRBV6-1 to TRBJ2-5, with D perhaps matching TRBD1 or TRBD2 (5 bases each). The CDR3 spans 13 residues. The germline gives CDR1 MNHNS, CDR2 SASEGT. With 8 bases removed from V and 2 bases from J, the gap between germline ends came to 12 bases. CDR3 amino acids: CASVTGRQETQYF. The CDR3 nucleotides read TGTGCCAGCGTGACGGGGCGGCAAGAGACCCAGTACTTC.

A remark on this clonotype: Given the absence of the conserved phenylalanine or tryptophan at the CDR3 end, a read error is likely. The rearrangement uses TRBV30 and TRBJ1-6, with D possibly being TRBD1 (6 bases). The ends were cut back, 4 bases at V and 10 bases at J, with 11 bases in the middle. Per germline, CDR1 GTSNPN and CDR2 SVGIG (reference sequence). This CDR3 has 12 amino acids. The CDR3 loop reads CAWTRGLSPLHL. CDR3 in DNA: TGTGCCTGGACCAGGGGCCTCTCACCCCTCCACCTT.

This clonotype showed up many times. V gene TRBV25-1 combines with J gene TRBJ2-7; perhaps TRBD1 as D (5 bases). Germline assignment: CDR1 MGHDK and CDR2 SYGVNS. Trimming took 1 base from V and 11 from J, leaving 21 bases between them. The CDR3 consists of 15 residues. The CDR3: CASSESDRTPLREYF. For the CDR3, the DNA is TGTGCCAGCAGTGAATCCGACAGAACCCCCCTCCGAGAGTACTTC.

The chain joins TRBV20-1 to TRBJ2-3; TRBD2 aligns across 9 bases. Germline-derived CDR1 and CDR2 are DFQATT and SNEGSKA (reference sequence). Losses at the gene ends were 3 bases for V and 3 bases for J; bases not matched to a gene: 7. This CDR3 has 15 residues. The CDR3 is CSASSLAGATDTQYF. The CDR3 nucleotides read TGCAGTGCTAGTTCTTTAGCGGGGGCAACAGATACGCAGTATTTT.

With regard to this clonotype: With a much larger clone just one base away, this may be a read error. This chain joins TRBV2 and TRBJ2-1; D may be TRBD1 or TRBD2 (5 bases each). CDR1 is SNHLY and CDR2 is FYNNEI in the germline V gene. There are 13 residues in the CDR3. V was clipped by 6 bases and J by 2 bases, with 8 bases between them. CDR3 amino acids: CASRGDPYNEQFF. Written as DNA, the CDR3 is TGTGCCAGCAGGGGGGACCCCTACAATGAGCAGTTCTTC.

This clonotype has more than one count but fewer than ten. The chain employs TRBV20-1 and TRBJ2-2; tentatively, D is TRBD2 (5 bases). The CDR3 consists of 14 residues. Germline V lookup: CDR1 DFQATT, CDR2 SNEGSKA (reference sequence). Trimming stripped 6 bases from V and 0 bases from J, with 11 bases between. The CDR3 is CSAISEANTGELFF. The DNA for the CDR3 is TGCAGTGCCATTAGCGAAGCGAACACCGGGGAGCTGTTTTTT.

This clonotype has a count of ten or more. V is TRBV6-1 and J is TRBJ2-7; 9 bases line up with TRBD2. This CDR3 comprises 13 residues. CDR1 is MNHNS, CDR2 SASEGT, per germline. The trim removed 6 bases at V and 4 bases at J, leaving 4 bases unmatched. The DNA for the CDR3 is TGTGCCAGCAGCAGTCTAGCGGGGTACGAGCAGTACTTC. It specifies CASSSLAGYEQYF.

There are a few counts of this clonotype. The CDR3 carries no conserved terminal phenylalanine or tryptophan, so it likely arises from a read error. The chain combines TRBV19 with TRBJ1-6; no definite D call. The V and J ends lost 3 bases and 8 bases respectively, with 17 bases between them. Germline V gene sequence: CDR1 LNHDA, CDR2 SQIVND (reference sequence). The CDR3 extends over 16 amino acids. This chain's CDR3 is CASSISSQHEDSPLHS. The CDR3 DNA sequence: TGTGCCAGTAGTATTTCGAGTCAGCATGAGGATTCACCCCTCCACTCT.

In its sample, this clonotype was seen a few times. J is TRBJ1-6 and V is TRBV15; D is unresolved. V dropped 0 bases and J dropped 6 bases, with 0 bases sitting between them. This CDR3 contains 12 residues. The germline gives CDR1 LNHNV, CDR2 YYDKDF (reference sequence). The CDR3 reads CATSRDNSPLHF. The CDR3 coding sequence is TGTGCCACCAGCAGAGATAATTCACCCCTCCACTTT.

This clonotype came up many times. The chain combines TRBV7-9 with TRBJ1-6; 8 positions match TRBD1. The CDR3 consists of 12 residues. Losses at the gene ends were 8 bases for V and 8 bases for J; bases not matched to a gene: 2. Germline CDR1 SEHNR, CDR2 FQNEAQ (reference sequence). CDR3 nucleotides: TGTGCCAGCCACAGGGGGGATTCACCCCTCCACTTT. Translation gives CASHRGDSPLHF.

This clonotype was observed many times. The CDR3 here is CASSQGREGGEQYF. The CDR3 coding sequence is TGTGCCAGCAGCCAAGGACGGGAGGGGGGCGAGCAGTACTTC. The chain recombines TRBV11-3 with TRBJ2-7, with 8 positions matching TRBD2. The V gene end was trimmed by 5 bases and the J gene end by 6 bases; junction bases not matched to a gene: 9. The length of the CDR3 is 14 residues. The germline gives CDR1 SGHNT, CDR2 YENEEA.

The genes are TRBV2 and TRBJ1-1; no reliable D call. The CDR3 runs 14 residues. V was trimmed by 7 bases and J by 5 bases, leaving 17 bases between them. Looked up from germline, CDR1 is SNHLY and CDR2 is FYNNEI. The CDR3 DNA reads as TGTGCCAGCACCTTAGCCCTCGGCGGGACTGAAGCTTTCTTT. It is translated as CASTLALGGTEAFF.

The chain couples TRBV2 to TRBJ2-1; perhaps TRBD2 as D (5 bases). Germline assignment: CDR1 SNHLY and CDR2 FYNNEI. V lost 5 bases to trimming and J lost 9 bases, with 14 bases between them. CDR3 size: 13 residues. The CDR3 bases are TGTGCCAGCAGTTATTCCGGACTCATTGAGCAGTTCTTC. Amino acids: CASSYSGLIEQFF.

V gene TRBV25-1 combines with J gene TRBJ2-7; D ambiguous. Germline V gives CDR1 MGHDK, CDR2 SYGVNS. Trimming left V 4 bases short and J 0 bases short, with 10 bases between. The CDR3 contains 14 residues. In nucleotides, the CDR3 is TGTGCCAGCAGTGCACCTCCGTGCTCCTACGAGCAGTACTTC. It yields the protein CASSAPPCSYEQYF.

This clonotype was counted between two and nine times. The CDR3: CASSQDDEWSNQPQHF. CDR3 nucleotide sequence: TGTGCCAGCAGCCAAGATGACGAGTGGAGCAATCAGCCCCAGCATTTT. The V call is TRBV4-2, the J call TRBJ1-5; D is ambiguous. The CDR3 spans 16 residues. CDR1 and CDR2 (germline): LGHNA, YNFKEQ. Deletions cut 0 bases from V and 1 base from J, with 10 bases between.

Comment on this clonotype: A much larger clone differs by one base, so this may be a read error. This chain links TRBV15 with TRBJ1-4, with D hard to call. Trimming removed 0 bases from V and 1 base from J, with 6 bases in between. CDR1 LNHNV and CDR2 YYDKDF come from the germline V gene (reference sequence). The CDR3 length is 15 residues. The CDR3 sequence: CATSREAVTNEKLFF. CDR3 nucleotide sequence: TGTGCCACCAGCAGAGAGGCGGTAACTAATGAAAAACTGTTTTTT.

The chain links TRBV19 to TRBJ1-5; D gene unclear. CDR3 length: 15 amino acids. Germline CDR1 is LNHDA and CDR2 is SQIVND (reference sequence). Trimming stripped 1 base from V and 6 bases from J, with 13 bases between. The CDR3 protein is CASSIVGMRPQPQHF. Here the CDR3 DNA reads TGTGCCAGTAGTATAGTAGGGATGCGGCCTCAGCCCCAGCATTTT.

Points on this clonotype: A much more abundant neighbour one base away suggests this may be a read error. This chain connects TRBV30 to TRBJ1-2, with a weak D call TRBD1 (6 bases). The CDR3 has 14 amino acids. V lost 8 bases to trimming and J lost 3 bases, with 19 bases between them. The germline gives CDR1 GTSNPN, CDR2 SVGIG (reference sequence). CDR3 DNA: TGTGCCAGCAGCTTAGACAGGCTTGACTATGGCTACACCTTC. Protein: CASSLDRLDYGYTF. Full variable domain (rest looked up from reference TRBV30 and TRBJ1-2): SQTIHQWPATLVQPVGSPLSLECTVEGTSNPNLYWYRQAAGRGLQLLFYSVGIGQISSEVPQNLSASRPQDRQFILSSKKLLLSDSGFYLCASSLDRLDYGYTFGSGTRLTVV.

This rearrangement joins TRBV7-2 to TRBJ2-2; 10 nucleotides match TRBD1. Germline trimming cut 1 base from V and 16 bases from J; bases unmatched to any gene: 3. The V gene's germline CDR1 is SGHTA and CDR2 FQGNSA. This CDR3 has 12 amino acids. Written as DNA, the CDR3 is TGTGCCAGCAGCTTAGGGACAGGGGGGCCGTTTTTT. Translating it yields CASSLGTGGPFF.

This clonotype appeared once. The gene calls are TRBV5-1 and TRBJ1-1; D is perhaps TRBD1 (6 bases). V lost 4 bases, J lost 1 base, and 14 bases lay in between. CDR3 size: 15 residues. The germline gives CDR1 SGHRS, CDR2 YFSETQ. The CDR3, as DNA: TGCGCCAGCAGCCGGTCCGGGACACGGAACACTGAAGCTTTCTTT. Protein: CASSRSGTRNTEAFF.